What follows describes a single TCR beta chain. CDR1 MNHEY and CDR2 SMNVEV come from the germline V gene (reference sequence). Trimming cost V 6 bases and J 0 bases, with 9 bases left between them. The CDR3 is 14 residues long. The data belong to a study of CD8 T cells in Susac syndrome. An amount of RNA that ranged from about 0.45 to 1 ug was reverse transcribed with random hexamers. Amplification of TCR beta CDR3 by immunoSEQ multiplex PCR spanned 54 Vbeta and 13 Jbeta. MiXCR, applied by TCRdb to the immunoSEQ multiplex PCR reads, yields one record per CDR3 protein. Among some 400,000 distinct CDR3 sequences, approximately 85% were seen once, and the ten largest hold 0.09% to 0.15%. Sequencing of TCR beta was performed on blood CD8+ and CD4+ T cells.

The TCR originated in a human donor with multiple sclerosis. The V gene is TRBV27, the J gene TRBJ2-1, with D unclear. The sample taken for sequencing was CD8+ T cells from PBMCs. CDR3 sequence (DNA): TGTGCCAGCAGCCAGTACAGCTCCTACAATGAGCAGTTCTTC. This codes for CASSQYSSYNEQFF.